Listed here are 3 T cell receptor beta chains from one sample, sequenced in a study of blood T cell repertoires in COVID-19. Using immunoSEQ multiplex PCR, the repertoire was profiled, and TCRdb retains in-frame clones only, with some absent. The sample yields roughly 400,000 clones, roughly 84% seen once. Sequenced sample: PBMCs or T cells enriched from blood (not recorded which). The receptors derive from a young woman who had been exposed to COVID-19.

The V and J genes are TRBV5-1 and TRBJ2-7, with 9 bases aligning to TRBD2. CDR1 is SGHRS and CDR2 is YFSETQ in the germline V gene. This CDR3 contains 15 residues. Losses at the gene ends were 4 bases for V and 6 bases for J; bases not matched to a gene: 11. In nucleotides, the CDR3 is TGCGCCAGCAGCCCTTGGATAGCGGGAGAGGGCGAGCAGTACTTC. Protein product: CASSPWIAGEGEQYF.

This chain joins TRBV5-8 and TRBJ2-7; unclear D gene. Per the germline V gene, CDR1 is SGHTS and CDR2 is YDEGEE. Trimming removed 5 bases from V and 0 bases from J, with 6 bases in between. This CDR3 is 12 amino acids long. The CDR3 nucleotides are TGTGCCAGCAGGGTTAGCTCCTACGAGCAGTACTTC. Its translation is CASRVSSYEQYF.

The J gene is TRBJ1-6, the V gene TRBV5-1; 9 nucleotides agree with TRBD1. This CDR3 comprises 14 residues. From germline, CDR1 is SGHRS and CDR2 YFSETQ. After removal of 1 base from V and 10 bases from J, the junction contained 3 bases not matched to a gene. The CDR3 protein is CASSLTGGESPLHF. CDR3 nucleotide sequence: TGCGCCAGCAGCTTGACAGGGGGCGAATCACCCCTCCACTTT.